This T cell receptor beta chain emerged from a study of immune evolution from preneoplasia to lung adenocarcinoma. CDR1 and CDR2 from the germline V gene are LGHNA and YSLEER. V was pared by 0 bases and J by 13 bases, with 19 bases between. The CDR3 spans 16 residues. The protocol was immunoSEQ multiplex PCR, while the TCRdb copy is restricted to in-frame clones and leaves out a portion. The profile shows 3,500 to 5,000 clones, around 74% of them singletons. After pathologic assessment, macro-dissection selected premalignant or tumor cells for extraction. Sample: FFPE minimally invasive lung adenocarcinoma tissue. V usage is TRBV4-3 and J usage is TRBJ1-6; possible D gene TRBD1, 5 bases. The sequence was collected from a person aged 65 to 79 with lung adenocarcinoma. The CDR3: CASSQDLTPQGDPLHF. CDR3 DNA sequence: TGCGCCAGCAGCCAAGATCTAACACCCCAGGGTGATCCCCTCCACTTT.